The following is a TCR beta chain sequence with its context. The record originates from a study of blood T cell repertoires in COVID-19. About the study: From T cells, B-cell-depleted T cells, or PBMCs came the material, which was cDNA or gDNA.

Germline V gives CDR1 LNHDA, CDR2 SQIVND (reference sequence). V was trimmed by 7 bases and J by 5 bases, leaving 23 bases between them. The CDR3 runs to 16 residues. The data were produced by immunoSEQ multiplex PCR, yet TCRdb's version contains in-frame clones alone and is incomplete. The table has more than 150,000 clones, 83% seen once. The chain uses TRBV19 and TRBJ1-1; the D gene is possibly TRBD1 (6 bases). Sequencing used peripheral blood. This sequence was found in a woman aged 35 to 49 with acute or convalescent COVID-19. CDR3 nucleotides: TGTGCCAGTACCTCCGGGACATTAGGGCCTACAACTGAAGCTTTCTTT. The encoded protein is CASTSGTLGPTTEAFF.